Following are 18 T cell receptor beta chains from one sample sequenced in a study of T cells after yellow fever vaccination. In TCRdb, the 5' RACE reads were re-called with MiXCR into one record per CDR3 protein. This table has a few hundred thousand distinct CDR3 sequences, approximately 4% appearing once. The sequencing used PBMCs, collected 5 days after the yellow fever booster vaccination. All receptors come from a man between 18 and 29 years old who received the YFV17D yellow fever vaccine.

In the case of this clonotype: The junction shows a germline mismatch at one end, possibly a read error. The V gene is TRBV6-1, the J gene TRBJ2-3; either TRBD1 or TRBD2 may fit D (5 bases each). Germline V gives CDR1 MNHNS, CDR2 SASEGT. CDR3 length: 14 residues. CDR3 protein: CASSEVGTPDTQYF. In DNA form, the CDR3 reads TGTGCCAGCAGTGAAGTGGGGACCCCAGATACGCAGTACTTT.

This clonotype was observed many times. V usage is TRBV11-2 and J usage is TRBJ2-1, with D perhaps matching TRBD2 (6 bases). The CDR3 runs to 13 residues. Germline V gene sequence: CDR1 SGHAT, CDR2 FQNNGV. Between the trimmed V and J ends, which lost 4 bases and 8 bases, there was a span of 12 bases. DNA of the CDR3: TGTGCCAGCAGCTCGGGACTGCCCCATGAGCAGTTCTTC. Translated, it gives CASSSGLPHEQFF.

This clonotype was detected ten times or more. The DNA of the CDR3 is TGTGCCAGCAGTCCGACTAGCGACAATGAGCAGTTCTTC. The encoded protein is CASSPTSDNEQFF. The chain carries TRBV6-4 and TRBJ2-1; 8 nucleotides match TRBD2. The trim removed 5 bases at V and 5 bases at J, leaving 2 bases unmatched. The CDR3 is 13 residues long. Germline CDR1 MRHNA, CDR2 SNTAGT.

The CDR3 here is CASSLSRTGGAYSNQPQHF. DNA for the CDR3: TGTGCCAGCAGCTTATCCAGGACAGGGGGTGCGTATAGCAATCAGCCCCAGCATTTT. This rearrangement joins TRBV7-2 to TRBJ1-5, with 10 bases lining up with TRBD1. The J segment lost 0 bases and the V segment lost 2 bases, leaving 10 bases of the junction unmatched. The CDR3 contains 19 residues. Germline V gives CDR1 SGHTA, CDR2 FQGNSA. Full variable domain (remainder filled in from reference TRBV7-2 and TRBJ1-5): GAGVSQSPSNKVTEKGKDVELRCDPISGHTALYWYRQSLGQGLEFLIYFQGNSAPDKSGLPSDRFSAERTGGSVSTLTIQRTQQEDSAVYLCASSLSRTGGAYSNQPQHFGDGTRLSIL.

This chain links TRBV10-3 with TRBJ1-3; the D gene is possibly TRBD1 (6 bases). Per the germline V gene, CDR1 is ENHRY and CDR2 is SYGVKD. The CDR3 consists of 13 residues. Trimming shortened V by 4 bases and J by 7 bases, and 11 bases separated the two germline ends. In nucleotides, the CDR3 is TGTGCCATCAGTGGAACAGGGAGGAACACCATATATTTT. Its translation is CAISGTGRNTIYF.

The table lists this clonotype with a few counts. The CDR3 DNA follows: TGTGCCAGCAAAAGAGGCGGCTCTGGAAACACCATATATTTT. Translating gives CASKRGGSGNTIYF. The chain recombines TRBV7-2 with TRBJ1-3; D is undetermined. This CDR3 has 14 residues. V lost 7 bases to trimming and J lost 0 bases, with 10 bases between them. Germline assignment: CDR1 SGHTA and CDR2 FQGNSA.

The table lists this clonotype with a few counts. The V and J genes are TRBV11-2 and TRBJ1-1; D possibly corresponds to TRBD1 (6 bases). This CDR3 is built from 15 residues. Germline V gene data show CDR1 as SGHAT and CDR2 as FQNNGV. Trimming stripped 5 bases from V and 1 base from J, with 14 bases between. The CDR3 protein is CASSPWGAANTEAFF. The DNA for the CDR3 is TGTGCCAGCAGCCCCTGGGGGGCTGCGAACACTGAAGCTTTCTTT.

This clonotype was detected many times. The DNA of the CDR3 is TGCGCCAGCAGCCAAGATAGGGGAACCCACCATGGCTACACCTTC. Protein: CASSQDRGTHHGYTF. The rearrangement joins TRBV4-1 to TRBJ1-2; possibly TRBD1 for D (5 bases). CDR3 length equals 15 residues. Trimming pared 0 bases from V and 6 bases from J, leaving 14 bases between. Germline V gene lookup returns CDR1 MGHRA and CDR2 YSYEKL.

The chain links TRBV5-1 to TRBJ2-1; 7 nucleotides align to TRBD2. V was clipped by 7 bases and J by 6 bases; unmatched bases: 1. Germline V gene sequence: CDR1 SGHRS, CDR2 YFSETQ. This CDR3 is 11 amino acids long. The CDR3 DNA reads TGCGCCAGCCAGCGGGGCAATGAGCAGTTCTTC. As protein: CASQRGNEQFF.

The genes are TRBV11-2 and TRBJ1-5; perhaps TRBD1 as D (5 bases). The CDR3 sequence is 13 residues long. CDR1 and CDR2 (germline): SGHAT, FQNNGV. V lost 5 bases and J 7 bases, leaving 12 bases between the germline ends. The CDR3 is CASSAPGRQPQHF. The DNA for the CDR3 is TGTGCCAGCAGCGCGCCAGGGAGGCAGCCCCAGCATTTT. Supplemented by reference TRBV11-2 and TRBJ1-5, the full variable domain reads EAGVAQSPRYKIIEKRQSVAFWCNPISGHATLYWYQQILGQGPKLLIQFQNNGVVDDSQLPKDRFSAERLKGVDSTLKIQPAKLEDSAVYLCASSAPGRQPQHFGDGTRLSIL.

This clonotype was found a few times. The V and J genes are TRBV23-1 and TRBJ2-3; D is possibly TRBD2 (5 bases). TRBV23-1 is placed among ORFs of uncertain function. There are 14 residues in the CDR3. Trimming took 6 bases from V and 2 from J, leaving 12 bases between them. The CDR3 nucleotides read TGCGCCAGCAGGGACTTGGGCACCACAGATACGCAGTATTTT. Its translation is CASRDLGTTDTQYF.

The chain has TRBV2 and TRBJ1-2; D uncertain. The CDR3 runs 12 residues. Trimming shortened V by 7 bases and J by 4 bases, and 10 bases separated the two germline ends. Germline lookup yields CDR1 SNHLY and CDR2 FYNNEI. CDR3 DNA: TGTGCCAGCACTGTGAGCGGCTATGGCTACACCTTC. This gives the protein CASTVSGYGYTF.

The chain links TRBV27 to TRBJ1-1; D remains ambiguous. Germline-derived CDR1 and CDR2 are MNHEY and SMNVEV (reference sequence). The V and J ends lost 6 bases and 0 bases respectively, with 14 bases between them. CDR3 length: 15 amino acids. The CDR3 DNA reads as TGTGCCAGCAGACCTACCGGGAGAGTGAACACTGAAGCTTTCTTT. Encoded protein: CASRPTGRVNTEAFF.

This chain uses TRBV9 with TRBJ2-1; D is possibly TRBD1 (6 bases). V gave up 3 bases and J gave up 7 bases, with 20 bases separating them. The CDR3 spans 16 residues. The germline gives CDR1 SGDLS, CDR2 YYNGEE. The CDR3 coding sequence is TGTGCCAGCAGCGCTTACCGGGACACCGCAAGTAATGAGCAGTTCTTC. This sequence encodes CASSAYRDTASNEQFF.

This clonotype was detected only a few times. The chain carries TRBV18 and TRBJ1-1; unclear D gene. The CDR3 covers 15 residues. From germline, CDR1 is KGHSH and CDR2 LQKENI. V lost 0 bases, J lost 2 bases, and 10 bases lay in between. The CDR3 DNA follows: TGTGCCAGCTCACCACCAAACGACCTTAACACTGAAGCTTTCTTT. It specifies CASSPPNDLNTEAFF.

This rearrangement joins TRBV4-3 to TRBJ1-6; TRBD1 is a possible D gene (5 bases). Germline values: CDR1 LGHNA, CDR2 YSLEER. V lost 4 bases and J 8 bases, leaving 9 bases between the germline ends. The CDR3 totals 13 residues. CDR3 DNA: TGCGCCAGCAGCCGCGACAGCTATTCACCCCTCCACTTT. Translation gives CASSRDSYSPLHF.

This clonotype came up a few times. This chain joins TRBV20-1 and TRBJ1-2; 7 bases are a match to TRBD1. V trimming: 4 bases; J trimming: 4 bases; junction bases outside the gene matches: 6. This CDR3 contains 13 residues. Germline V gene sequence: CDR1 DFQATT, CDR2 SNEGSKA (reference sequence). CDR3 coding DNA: TGCAGTGCTACCGGGACAGTGAGCTATGGCTACACCTTC. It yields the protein CSATGTVSYGYTF.

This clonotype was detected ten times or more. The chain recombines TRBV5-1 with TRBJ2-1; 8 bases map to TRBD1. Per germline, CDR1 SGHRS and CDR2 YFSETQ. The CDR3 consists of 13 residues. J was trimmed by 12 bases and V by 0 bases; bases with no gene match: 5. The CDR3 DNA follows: TGCGCCAGCAGCTTGGAGGACAGGGCGGTGCAGTTCTTC. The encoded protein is CASSLEDRAVQFF.